The 24 T cell receptor beta chains below come from one sample, sequenced in a study of T cells in narcolepsy. TCRdb's table, derived via immunoSEQ multiplex PCR, lists solely in-frame clones and lacks some. The sample has around 35,000 clones, 90% seen once. Sequences were obtained from CD45RA- memory CD4+ T cells from PBMCs. Every receptor here comes from a human donor with narcolepsy.

The V call is TRBV7-8, the J call TRBJ2-4; a weak D match, TRBD2 (5 bases). CDR1 is SGHVS, CDR2 FQNEAQ, per germline. This CDR3 region has 14 residues. With 1 base removed from V and 4 bases from J, the gap between germline ends came to 8 bases. The CDR3 sequence is CASSLGRGKNIQYF. The CDR3 coding sequence is TGTGCCAGCAGCTTAGGACGAGGGAAAAACATTCAGTACTTC.

The chain employs TRBV7-3 and TRBJ2-7; D tentatively reads TRBD1 or TRBD2 (5 bases each). Germline V CDR1 and CDR2: SGHTA, FQGTGA. Trimming removed 5 bases from V and 2 bases from J, with 16 bases in between. The CDR3 is 15 residues long. The chain's CDR3 is CASSPGGWGPYEQYF. The CDR3 DNA follows: TGTGCCAGCAGCCCCGGTGGGTGGGGACCCTACGAGCAGTACTTC.

J is TRBJ2-1 and V is TRBV5-1; TRBD1 agrees at 7 bases. CDR1 SGHRS and CDR2 YFSETQ come from the germline V gene. This CDR3 spans 16 amino acids. Losses at the gene ends were 5 bases for V and 6 bases for J; bases not matched to a gene: 14. CDR3 region: CASSLPPGQLINEQFF. The CDR3 region has the DNA TGCGCCAGCAGTTTACCACCGGGACAGTTAATCAATGAGCAGTTCTTC.

The V and J genes are TRBV30 and TRBJ2-7; D possibly corresponds to TRBD2 (6 bases). Germline loops: CDR1 GTSNPN, CDR2 SVGIG (reference sequence). V was clipped by 5 bases and J by 6 bases, with 17 bases between them. The CDR3 is 13 residues long. In DNA, the CDR3 is TGTGCCTGGGAGCGGGTTCAAGGTCGCGAGCAGTACTTC. Translating it yields CAWERVQGREQYF.

The chain is built from TRBV5-6 and TRBJ2-7; D gene unclear. The CDR3 contains 13 residues. With 0 bases removed from V and 2 bases from J, the gap between germline ends came to 6 bases. Germline assignment: CDR1 SGHDT and CDR2 YYEEEE. This chain's CDR3 is CASSLGPTYEQYF. The CDR3 bases are TGTGCCAGCAGCTTGGGACCGACCTACGAGCAGTACTTC.

V usage is TRBV4-1 and J usage is TRBJ2-1, with D possibly TRBD2 on 5 matching bases. The germline V gene has CDR1 MGHRA and CDR2 YSYEKL. The CDR3 extends over 14 amino acids. Trimming removed 0 bases at V and 14 bases at J, with 17 bases between. The CDR3 protein is CASSQDPTVAIKFF. CDR3 nucleotides: TGCGCCAGCAGCCAAGATCCTACGGTAGCGATTAAGTTCTTC.

In this sample, this clone turned up a few times. The chain carries TRBV9 and TRBJ2-5; D perhaps matches TRBD2 (5 bases). CDR3 length equals 15 residues. V was shortened by 3 bases and J by 5 bases, with 17 bases between the two germline ends. CDR1 is SGDLS and CDR2 is YYNGEE in the germline V gene. CDR3 in amino acids: CASSAGVISGETQYF. In DNA form, the CDR3 reads TGTGCCAGCAGCGCCGGGGTAATTTCGGGTGAGACCCAGTACTTC.

The CDR3 region is CASSLPVGVPLHF. The CDR3 nucleotides read TGTGCCAGCAGTTTACCAGTAGGAGTTCCCCTCCACTTT. The chain recombines TRBV28 with TRBJ1-6, with D unclear. This CDR3 comprises 13 residues. Trimming took off 2 bases at V and 13 bases at J, with 12 bases between the two ends. CDR1 and CDR2 (germline): MDHEN, SYDVKM.

This chain connects TRBV6-5 to TRBJ2-1, with no clear D. Germline values: CDR1 MNHEY, CDR2 SVGAGI. The CDR3 runs 12 residues. V lost 6 bases, J lost 9 bases, and 12 bases lay in between. CDR3 in DNA: TGTGCCAGCAGAAATGAAAGAGGTGAGCAGTTCTTC. Amino acids: CASRNERGEQFF.

V usage is TRBV12-5 and J usage is TRBJ2-1; D remains unclear. With 5 bases removed from V and 12 bases from J, the gap between germline ends came to 17 bases. Germline V gives CDR1 LGHNT, CDR2 FRNRAP. The CDR3 loop spans 13 amino acids. Written as DNA, the CDR3 is TGTGCTAGTGGTCCGCCCGAGGCAACGGTGCAGTTCTTC. Its translation: CASGPPEATVQFF.

V usage is TRBV6-6 and J usage is TRBJ2-7; 8 nucleotides agree with TRBD1. The germline V gene encodes CDR1 MNHNY and CDR2 SVGAGI (reference sequence). The CDR3 covers 12 residues. Trimming took 11 bases from V and 5 from J; bases not matched to a gene: 8. In DNA, the CDR3 is TGTGCCGGGCGACAGGGGCGGCACGAGCAGTACTTC. Its protein product is CAGRQGRHEQYF.

This clone has a single count. The chain has TRBV27 and TRBJ2-7; the match to TRBD2 covers 8 bases. The CDR3 totals 13 residues. The trim removed 5 bases at V and 5 bases at J, leaving 5 bases unmatched. Germline-derived CDR1 and CDR2 are MNHEY and SMNVEV (reference sequence). The CDR3 here is CASSPGLVDEQYF. Written as DNA, the CDR3 is TGTGCCAGCAGTCCGGGACTAGTCGACGAGCAGTACTTC.

This chain uses TRBV27 with TRBJ1-2; D possibly corresponds to TRBD1 (5 bases). Germline V gene sequence: CDR1 MNHEY, CDR2 SMNVEV (reference sequence). Trimming removed 4 bases at V and 6 bases at J, with 15 bases between. This CDR3 is 14 amino acids long. The CDR3 protein is CASSYLRGADGYTF. For the CDR3, the DNA is TGTGCCAGCAGTTATCTAAGGGGCGCAGATGGCTACACCTTC.

The V gene is TRBV5-6, the J gene TRBJ1-4; 9 bases align to TRBD1. V gave up 4 bases and J gave up 5 bases; unmatched junction bases: 3. This CDR3 is built from 14 residues. CDR1 is SGHDT, CDR2 YYEEEE, per germline. In DNA form, the CDR3 reads TGTGCCAGCAGCCTTGGACAGGGGAATGAAAAACTGTTTTTT. As protein: CASSLGQGNEKLFF.

This chain links TRBV10-1 with TRBJ1-1; 8 bases fit TRBD1. The CDR3 consists of 13 residues. Germline V gene sequence: CDR1 WNHNN, CDR2 SYGVQD (reference sequence). The V segment lost 9 bases and the J segment 4 bases; nucleotides outside the gene matches: 7. The DNA of the CDR3 is TGCGCCAGTAGAGACAGGGGCGGCACTGAAGCTTTCTTT. It encodes CASRDRGGTEAFF.

The rearrangement uses TRBV4-2 and TRBJ1-1; TRBD1 is a possible D gene (6 bases). V was shortened by 4 bases and J by 5 bases, with 11 bases between the two germline ends. This CDR3 has 13 residues. Germline CDR1 and CDR2: LGHNA and YNFKEQ. The CDR3 spells CASSPDRRTEAFF. The DNA of the CDR3 is TGTGCCAGCAGCCCGGACAGAAGGACTGAAGCTTTCTTT.

V gene TRBV7-9 combines with J gene TRBJ2-1, with 14 bases identical to TRBD2. V shed 2 bases and J 4 bases; nucleotides not matched to a gene: 7. This CDR3 region has 18 residues. Germline loops: CDR1 SEHNR, CDR2 FQNEAQ (reference sequence). The chain's CDR3 is CASSLSPGLAGGYNEQFF. The CDR3 bases are TGTGCCAGCAGCTTAAGCCCCGGACTAGCGGGAGGTTACAATGAGCAGTTCTTC.

The chain has TRBV10-3 and TRBJ2-7; D is uncertain. Germline CDR1 reads ENHRY; CDR2 reads SYGVKD. V gave up 3 bases and J gave up 3 bases, with 3 bases separating them. The length of the CDR3 is 11 residues. CDR3 residues: CAISENYEQYF. The CDR3 DNA reads as TGTGCCATCAGTGAAAACTACGAGCAGTACTTC.

The chain links TRBV18 to TRBJ2-1; possible D gene TRBD2, 5 bases. The CDR3 length is 16 residues. V was shortened by 3 bases and J by 4 bases, with 16 bases between the two germline ends. Germline CDR1 and CDR2: KGHSH and LQKENI. CDR3 loop: CASSPAWGAAYNEQFF. DNA of the CDR3: TGTGCCAGCTCACCCGCATGGGGAGCGGCGTACAATGAGCAGTTCTTC. Full variable domain (missing parts from reference TRBV18 and TRBJ2-1): NAGVMQNPRHLVRRRGQEARLRCSPMKGHSHVYWYRQLPEEGLKFMVYLQKENIIDESGMPKERFSAEFPKEGPSILRIQQVVRGDSAAYFCASSPAWGAAYNEQFFGPGTRLTVL.

The chain carries TRBV7-8 and TRBJ2-5, with 8 bases identical to TRBD2. Germline CDR1 SGHVS, CDR2 FQNEAQ. Losses at the gene ends were 3 bases for V and 0 bases for J; bases not matched to a gene: 6. The CDR3 sequence is 16 residues long. DNA for the CDR3: TGTGCCAGCAGCTTGTTTAGCGGGAAGTACCAAGAGACCCAGTACTTC. Translating gives CASSLFSGKYQETQYF.

The chain employs TRBV7-2 and TRBJ2-1; perhaps TRBD2 as D (6 bases). V lost 3 bases to trimming and J lost 4 bases, with 16 bases between them. Germline assignment: CDR1 SGHTA and CDR2 FQGNSA. This CDR3 comprises 16 residues. The DNA for the CDR3 is TGTGCCAGCAGCTTCGGGAGTCAGGGTGGGTACAATGAGCAGTTCTTC. Translated: CASSFGSQGGYNEQFF.

CDR3 protein: CASSLYGDRGSYEQYF. In DNA, the CDR3 is TGTGCCAGCAGTTTATACGGGGACAGGGGTTCCTACGAGCAGTACTTC. This chain uses TRBV27 with TRBJ2-7, with 10 positions matching TRBD1. The CDR3 runs to 16 residues. The germline gives CDR1 MNHEY, CDR2 SMNVEV (reference sequence). Trimming removed 1 base from V and 1 base from J; junction bases left unmatched: 4.

The chain's CDR3 is CASSPLSASGIDGYTF. The CDR3, as DNA: TGTGCCAGCAGTCCATTATCAGCCTCCGGTATCGATGGCTACACCTTC. The chain links TRBV25-1 to TRBJ1-2; unclear D gene. Germline V gene sequence: CDR1 MGHDK, CDR2 SYGVNS. V shed 5 bases and J shed 6 bases, with 22 bases lying between them. The CDR3 covers 16 residues.

J is TRBJ1-5 and V is TRBV6-6; the D is unclear. The CDR3 consists of 13 residues. Trimming cost V 6 bases and J 0 bases, with 6 bases left between them. Germline CDR1 MNHNY, CDR2 SVGAGI (reference sequence). CDR3 protein: CASRRDSNQPQHF. The CDR3 coding sequence is TGTGCCAGCAGGAGGGATAGCAATCAGCCCCAGCATTTT.